The 15 T cell receptor beta chains given below trace back to one sample, sequenced in a study of control samples from healthy donors and cancer patients. Repertoires were generated with immunoSEQ multiplex PCR, while TCRdb's copy carries only in-frame clones and drops some. The table has some 110,000 clones, around 91% seen once. Sequenced input: PBMCs. These receptors all stem from a woman aged 45-65 years with colorectal cancer.

The chain couples TRBV5-1 to TRBJ1-5; 7 positions match TRBD1. CDR3 size: 16 residues. From germline, CDR1 is SGHRS and CDR2 YFSETQ. The trim removed 5 bases at V and 0 bases at J, leaving 8 bases unmatched. CDR3 bases: TGCGCCAGCAGTACAGGGGACGACAGTAGCAATCAGCCCCAGCATTTT. This sequence encodes CASSTGDDSSNQPQHF.

J is TRBJ1-2 and V is TRBV7-8, with D possibly matching TRBD1 (5 bases). The CDR3 spans 13 residues. With 5 bases removed from V and 3 bases from J, the gap between germline ends came to 10 bases. Germline V CDR1 and CDR2: SGHVS, FQNEAQ. CDR3: CASSRGGDYGYTF. The CDR3, as DNA: TGTGCCAGCAGCCGTGGGGGAGACTATGGCTACACCTTC.

CDR3 coding DNA: TGTGCCATCAGTGGAGGTTTACAGGGTACGGCGTACGAGCAGTACTTC. Residues: CAISGGLQGTAYEQYF. V and J are TRBV10-3 and TRBJ2-7; TRBD1 might be the D (6 bases). CDR1 ENHRY and CDR2 SYGVKD come from the germline V gene. This CDR3 has 16 residues. Trimming removed 4 bases at V and 4 bases at J, with 20 bases between.

Concerning this clone: This CDR3 is also generated by other DNA sequences in the sample. The chain carries TRBV27 and TRBJ1-5, with D unclear. CDR3 length: 14 amino acids. CDR1 and CDR2 from the germline V gene are MNHEY and SMNVEV (reference sequence). Trimming stripped 2 bases from V and 0 bases from J, with 5 bases between. Here the CDR3 reads CASSLGYSNQPQHF. For the CDR3, the DNA is TGTGCCAGCAGTTTAGGATATAGCAATCAGCCCCAGCATTTT.

This chain joins TRBV19 and TRBJ2-2; no firm D call. The V end lost 3 bases, the J end lost 5 bases, and 7 bases lay between the germline ends. Per germline, CDR1 LNHDA and CDR2 SQIVND (reference sequence). The CDR3 is 13 residues long. The CDR3 protein is CASSIGPTGELFF. DNA for the CDR3: TGTGCCAGTAGTATCGGGCCTACCGGGGAGCTGTTTTTT. Combining the CDR3 with reference TRBV19 and TRBJ2-2 gives the whole variable domain DGGITQSPKYLFRKEGQNVTLSCEQNLNHDAMYWYRQDPGQGLRLIYYSQIVNDFQKGDIAEGYSVSREKKESFPLTVTSAQKNPTAFYLCASSIGPTGELFFGEGSRLTVL.

Notes on this clone: The germline gene is not matched at one end of the junction; a read error may be the cause. The rearrangement joins TRBV7-3 to TRBJ2-1, with D possibly TRBD1 on 6 matching bases. The V gene's germline CDR1 is SGHTA and CDR2 FQGTGA. CDR3 length: 17 amino acids. CDR3 bases: TGTGCCAGCACCTTAACGGGGCAGGGGCGGTTCGACAATGAGCAGTTCTTC. This sequence encodes CASTLTGQGRFDNEQFF.

This chain uses TRBV10-3 with TRBJ1-1; possibly TRBD1 for D (5 bases). This CDR3 has 16 amino acids. The V end lost 0 bases, the J end lost 4 bases, and 15 bases lay between the germline ends. Per the germline V gene, CDR1 is ENHRY and CDR2 is SYGVKD. This CDR3 is CAISESGRARGTEAFF. The CDR3 DNA follows: TGTGCCATCAGTGAGTCGGGCAGGGCTCGAGGCACTGAAGCTTTCTTT.

This rearrangement joins TRBV6-2 or TRBV6-3 to TRBJ2-7, with TRBD1 as a possible D gene (5 bases). Trimming took 2 bases from V and 3 from J, leaving 17 bases between them. There are 16 residues in the CDR3. Germline assignment: CDR1 MNHEY and CDR2 SVGEGT. Here the CDR3 reads CASSYKVTDFYYEQYF. CDR3 sequence (DNA): TGTGCCAGCAGTTACAAGGTGACAGATTTTTACTACGAGCAGTACTTC.

The chain is built from TRBV13 and TRBJ2-5, with 9 bases aligning to TRBD2. With 5 bases clipped from V and 1 base from J, the junction kept 8 bases outside the gene matches. This CDR3 comprises 16 residues. Germline loops: CDR1 PRHDT, CDR2 FYEKMQ (reference sequence). The CDR3 is CASSLGLAGPQETQYF. The CDR3 bases are TGTGCCAGCAGCCTTGGTCTAGCGGGACCCCAAGAGACCCAGTACTTC. Using reference TRBV13 and TRBJ2-5 for the parts outside the CDR3, the full variable domain is AAGVIQSPRHLIKEKRETATLKCYPIPRHDTVYWYQQGPGQDPQFLISFYEKMQSDKGSIPDRFSAQQFSDYHSELNMSSLELGDSALYFCASSLGLAGPQETQYFGPGTRLLVL.

The CDR3 region is CASSQNQGFNYGYTF. The DNA for the CDR3 is TGTGCCAGCAGCCAGAATCAGGGCTTCAACTATGGCTACACCTTC. The chain combines TRBV14 with TRBJ1-2; D might be TRBD1 (5 bases). The germline V and J ends were trimmed by 3 bases and 2 bases, with 13 bases remaining between them. Germline CDR1 and CDR2: SGHDN and FVKESK. The CDR3 spans 15 residues.

This CDR3 is CASSLEGLNQPQHF. CDR3 in DNA: TGTGCCAGCAGCCTTGAAGGCCTCAATCAGCCCCAGCATTTT. V gene TRBV7-2 combines with J gene TRBJ1-5; D gene unclear. Trimming left V 5 bases short and J 3 bases short, with 11 bases between. This CDR3 has 14 amino acids. Germline CDR1 reads SGHTA; CDR2 reads FQGNSA.

The chain recombines TRBV5-6 with TRBJ2-7, with 9 bases fitting TRBD1. The CDR3 length is 17 residues. The junction had 11 bases not matched to a gene; V was cut back by 4 bases and J by 0 bases. Germline V gene lookup returns CDR1 SGHDT and CDR2 YYEEEE. For the CDR3, the DNA is TGTGCCAGCAGCCGGCTTGTCCCGGGACAGGGCTCCTACGAGCAGTACTTC. Protein product: CASSRLVPGQGSYEQYF. The full variable domain, its missing parts supplied by reference TRBV5-6 and TRBJ2-7, is DAGVTQSPTHLIKTRGQQVTLRCSPKSGHDTVSWYQQALGQGPQFIFQYYEEEERQRGNFPDRFSGHQFPNYSSELNVNALLLGDSALYLCASSRLVPGQGSYEQYFGPGTRLTVT.

The chain has TRBV9 and TRBJ2-3, with D perhaps matching TRBD1 (5 bases). CDR1 is SGDLS, CDR2 YYNGEE, per germline. V was cut by 0 bases and J by 4 bases, with 21 bases left in between. This CDR3 is 18 amino acids long. As DNA, the CDR3 is TGTGCCAGCAGCGTAGACAGGCGTGGACAAGAAGCCGCAGATACGCAGTATTTT. Protein product: CASSVDRRGQEAADTQYF.

This clone was counted a single time. The J gene is TRBJ1-2, the V gene TRBV5-4, with D unclear. Germline-derived CDR1 and CDR2 are SGHNT and YYREEE (reference sequence). The V end lost 4 bases, the J end lost 3 bases, and 10 bases lay between the germline ends. This CDR3 comprises 13 residues. CDR3 loop: CASSPGPDYGYTF. For the CDR3, the DNA is TGTGCCAGCAGCCCAGGACCGGACTATGGCTACACCTTC.

CDR3: CASSHPTGANYGYTF. CDR3 coding DNA: TGTGCCAGCAGCCATCCCACAGGGGCGAACTATGGCTACACCTTC. The V call is TRBV3-1 (or the pseudogene TRBV3-2), the J call TRBJ1-2; TRBD1 matches 7 bases. The CDR3 sequence is 15 residues long. Germline lookup yields CDR1 LGHDT and CDR2 YNNKEL (reference sequence). Losses at the gene ends were 3 bases for V and 2 bases for J; bases not matched to a gene: 6.